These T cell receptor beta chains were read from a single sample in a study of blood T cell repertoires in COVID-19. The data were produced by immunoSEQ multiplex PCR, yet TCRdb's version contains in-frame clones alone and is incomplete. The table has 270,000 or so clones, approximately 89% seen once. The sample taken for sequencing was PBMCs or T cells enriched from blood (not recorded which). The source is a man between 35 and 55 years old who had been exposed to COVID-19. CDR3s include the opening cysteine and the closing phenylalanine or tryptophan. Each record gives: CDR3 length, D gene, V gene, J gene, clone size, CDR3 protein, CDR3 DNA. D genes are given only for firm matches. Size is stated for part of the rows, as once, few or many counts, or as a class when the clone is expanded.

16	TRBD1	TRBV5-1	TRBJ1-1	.	CASSSGQGWRSTEAFF	TGCGCCAGCAGCTCCGGACAGGGGTGGAGGAGCACTGAAGCTTTCTTT
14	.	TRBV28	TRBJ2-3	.	CASSQRTATDTQYF	TGTGCCAGCAGTCAAAGGACAGCAACAGATACGCAGTATTTT
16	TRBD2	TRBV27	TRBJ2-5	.	CASSLVALAAQETQYF	TGTGCCAGCAGTTTGGTGGCACTAGCGGCCCAAGAGACCCAGTACTTC
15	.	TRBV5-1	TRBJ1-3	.	CASSLAVSSGNTIYF	TGCGCCAGCAGCTTGGCCGTGAGCTCTGGAAACACCATATATTTT
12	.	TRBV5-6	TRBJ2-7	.	CASSPGSYEQYF	TGTGCCAGCAGCCCCGGTTCATACGAGCAGTACTTC
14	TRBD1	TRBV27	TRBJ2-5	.	CASSFTGERETQYF	TGTGCCAGCAGTTTTACAGGGGAGCGAGAGACCCAGTACTTC
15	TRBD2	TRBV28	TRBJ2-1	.	CASSYGLAGLDEQFF	TGTGCCAGCAGCTACGGACTAGCGGGACTCGATGAGCAGTTCTTC
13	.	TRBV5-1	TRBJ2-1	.	CASSSSSQLEQFF	TGCGCCAGCAGCTCTAGCTCGCAATTGGAGCAGTTCTTC
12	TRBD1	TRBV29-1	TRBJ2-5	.	CSGRTGGETQYF	TGCAGCGGACGGACAGGGGGAGAGACCCAGTACTTC
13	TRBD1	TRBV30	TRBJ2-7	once	CASSGTGTYEQYF	TGTGCCAGCTCAGGGACAGGGACGTACGAGCAGTACTTC
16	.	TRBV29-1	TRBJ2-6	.	CSVGGSGQSGANVLTF	TGCAGCGTTGGTGGGAGCGGGCAATCTGGGGCCAACGTCCTGACTTTC
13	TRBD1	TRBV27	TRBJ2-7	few	CASSIDRVHEQYF	TGTGCCAGCAGCATTGACAGGGTCCACGAGCAGTACTTC
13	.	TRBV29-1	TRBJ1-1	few	CSVEPGMNTEAFF	TGCAGCGTTGAGCCAGGAATGAACACTGAAGCTTTCTTT
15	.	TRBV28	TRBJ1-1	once	CASSDVPRAVTEAFF	TGTGCCAGCAGTGATGTTCCGCGGGCGGTGACTGAAGCTTTCTTT
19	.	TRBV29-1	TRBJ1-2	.	CSVFGPRVRVGASNYGYTF	TGCAGCGTTTTTGGCCCGCGGGTCCGGGTGGGGGCCTCTAACTATGGCTACACCTTC
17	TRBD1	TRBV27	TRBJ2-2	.	CASSLPQGAGLTGELFF	TGTGCCAGCAGTCTCCCACAGGGGGCAGGACTCACCGGGGAGCTGTTTTTT
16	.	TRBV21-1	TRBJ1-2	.	CASSKGAGQENYGYTF	TGTGCCAGCAGCAAAGGAGCGGGACAGGAGAACTATGGCTACACCTTC
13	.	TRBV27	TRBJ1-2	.	CASSFQTGDGYTF	TGTGCCAGCAGTTTTCAGACGGGAGATGGCTACACCTTC
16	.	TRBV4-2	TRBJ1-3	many	CASSQDFSGAGNTIYF	TGTGCCAGCAGCCAAGATTTTTCGGGTGCTGGAAACACCATATATTTT
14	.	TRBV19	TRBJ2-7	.	CASSIRFSSYEQYF	TGTGCCAGTAGTATTCGTTTTAGCTCCTACGAGCAGTACTTC
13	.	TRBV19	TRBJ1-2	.	CASTPRQVYGYTF	TGTGCCAGTACCCCAAGACAGGTCTATGGCTACACCTTC
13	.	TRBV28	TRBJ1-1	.	CASRPTPNTEAFF	TGTGCCAGCAGGCCAACTCCGAACACTGAAGCTTTCTTT
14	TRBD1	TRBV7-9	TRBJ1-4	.	CASGRTGGNEKLFF	TGTGCCAGCGGACGGACAGGGGGGAATGAAAAACTGTTTTTT
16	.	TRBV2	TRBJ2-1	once	CASSAGRAGIYNEQFF	TGTGCCAGCAGCGCTGGACGGGCAGGGATATACAATGAGCAGTTCTTC
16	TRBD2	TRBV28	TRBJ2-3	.	CASSLGAGGLTDTQYF	TGTGCCAGCAGTTTAGGGGCGGGAGGGCTCACAGATACGCAGTATTTT
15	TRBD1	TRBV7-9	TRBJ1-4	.	CASSNIGQGPEKLFF	TGTGCCAGCAGTAACATTGGACAGGGGCCTGAAAAACTGTTTTTT
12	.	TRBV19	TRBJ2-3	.	CATSQRTDTQYF	TGTGCCACCTCACAACGCACAGATACGCAGTATTTT
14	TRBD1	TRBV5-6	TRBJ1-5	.	CASSDGTDNQPQHF	TGTGCCAGCAGCGACGGGACAGACAATCAGCCCCAGCATTTT
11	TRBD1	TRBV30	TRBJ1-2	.	CAWDRGDGYTF	TGTGCCTGGGACAGGGGAGATGGCTACACCTTC
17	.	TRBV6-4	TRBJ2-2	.	CASSYPSGPRDTGELFF	TGTGCCAGCAGCTACCCGTCAGGGCCGCGCGACACCGGGGAGCTGTTTTTT
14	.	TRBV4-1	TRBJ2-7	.	CASSQSYSTYEQYF	TGCGCCAGCAGCCAAAGCTACAGCACCTACGAGCAGTACTTC
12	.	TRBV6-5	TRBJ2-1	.	CASVNSVTEQFF	TGTGCCAGCGTGAATAGCGTCACTGAGCAGTTCTTC
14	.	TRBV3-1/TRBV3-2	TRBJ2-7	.	CASSPISGPDEQYF	TGTGCCAGCAGCCCTATAAGCGGACCAGACGAGCAGTACTTC
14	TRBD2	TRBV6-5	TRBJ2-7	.	CASSYERGYYEQYF	TGTGCCAGCAGTTATGAGCGGGGTTACTACGAGCAGTACTTC
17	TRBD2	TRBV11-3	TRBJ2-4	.	CASSLGLAGVGGNIQYF	TGTGCCAGCAGCTTGGGACTAGCGGGAGTCGGGGGGAACATTCAGTACTTC
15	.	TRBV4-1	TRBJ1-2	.	CASSQDRERVRGYTF	TGCGCCAGCAGCCAAGACAGGGAACGGGTCCGCGGCTACACCTTC
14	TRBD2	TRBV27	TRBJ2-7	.	CASSSGLADYEQYF	TGTGCCAGCAGCTCCGGACTAGCGGACTACGAGCAGTACTTC
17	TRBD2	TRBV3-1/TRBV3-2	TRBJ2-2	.	CASSLRLAGMRTGELFF	TGTGCCAGCAGCCTCAGACTAGCGGGGATGAGGACCGGGGAGCTGTTTTTT
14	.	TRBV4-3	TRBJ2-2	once	CASSQDWRSGELFF	TGCGCCAGCAGCCAAGATTGGAGGTCCGGGGAGCTGTTTTTT
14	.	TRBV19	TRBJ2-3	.	CASSIAGNTDTQYF	TGTGCCAGTAGTATAGCGGGAAACACAGATACGCAGTATTTT
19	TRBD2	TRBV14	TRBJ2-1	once	CASSQDRREAPLGGNEQFF	TGTGCCAGCAGCCAAGATCGGCGGGAGGCCCCACTGGGTGGGAATGAGCAGTTCTTC